The TCR beta chain under discussion was sequenced for a study of T-cell memory formation after mild COVID-19. TCRdb fed the 5' RACE reads into MiXCR, producing one record per CDR3 protein. The table has 400,000 to 550,000 distinct CDR3 sequences, around 25% seen once. Germline CDR1 is LNHDA and CDR2 is SQIVND (reference sequence). The CDR3 contains 17 residues. The ends were cut back, 5 bases at V and 0 bases at J, with 17 bases in the middle. The sequenced sample was PBMCs or a T cell subset sorted from them (not recorded which). This TCR was recovered from an adult woman who had mild COVID-19 (a few samples of this study predate the infection). Cell type and time point are not known. The rearrangement uses TRBV19 and TRBJ1-3; D is undetermined. CDR3 residues: CASSPWTVEGSGNTIYF. The CDR3 region has the DNA TGTGCCAGTAGTCCTTGGACGGTGGAGGGCTCTGGAAACACCATATATTTT.